This is a list of T cell receptor beta chains from one sample in a study of T cells in Graves' hyperthyroidism and ophthalmopathy. TCRdb analysed the multiplex PCR reads with MiXCR anew, one entry per CDR3 protein. Of fewer than 110,000 distinct CDR3 sequences detected, roughly 47% appear once; the ten largest clones hold approximately 30%. Input material: blood. These receptors all come from a man aged 35 to 55 with Graves' hyperthyroidism. Each CDR3 is given with its conserved first and last residue. D genes are given only for firm matches. Not all rows give a size; the values are once, few, many and, for expanded clones, a class.

j_call d_call clone_size v_call cdr3_aa cdr3_nt
TRBJ1-2 NA NA TRBV3-1 CASSRSDGYTF TGTGCCAGCAGCCGCTCTGATGGCTACACCTTC
TRBJ2-7 NA NA TRBV16 CASSQSSGAYEQYF TGCGCCAGCAGCCAATCCAGCGGTGCCTACGAGCAGTACTTC
TRBJ1-2 NA many TRBV14 CASSQDRGRNYGYTF TGTGCCAGCAGCCAAGATCGGGGTAGAAACTATGGCTACACCTTC
TRBJ1-5 NA NA TRBV19 CASSVMSGSNQTQHF TGTGCCAGTAGTGTAATGTCAGGAAGCAATCAGACCCAGCATTTT
TRBJ1-2 NA NA TRBV29-1 CSVQRDVGGYTF TGCAGCGTTCAAAGGGACGTGGGAGGCTACACCTTC
TRBJ2-7 NA many TRBV24-1 CATSAAVSSGEQYF TGTGCCACCAGTGCTGCGGTTTCCTCCGGGGAGCAGTACTTC
TRBJ1-2 NA once TRBV2 CASREESYGYTF TGTGCCAGCAGGGAGGAATCCTATGGCTACACCTTC
TRBJ2-3 NA many TRBV11-2 CASSLGLSTDTQYF TGTGCCAGCAGCCTGGGACTTAGCACAGATACGCAGTATTTT
TRBJ1-2 NA many TRBV7-2 CASSLGGAKGYTF TGTGCCAGCAGCTTAGGAGGGGCAAAAGGCTACACCTTC
TRBJ2-2 TRBD2 few TRBV25-1 CASSTTGLAGAGELFF TGTGCCAGCAGCACGACCGGGCTAGCGGGAGCCGGGGAGCTGTTTTTT
TRBJ1-2 TRBD1 many TRBV7-2 CASSLAPGQGGGYTF TGTGCCAGCAGCTTAGCGCCTGGCCAGGGGGGTGGCTACACCTTC
TRBJ2-3 NA few TRBV30 CAWKRQTSTDTQYF TGTGCCTGGAAGAGACAGACCAGCACAGATACGCAGTATTTT
TRBJ2-1 NA NA TRBV20-1 CSASTRAAEQFF TGCAGTGCTAGTACTAGAGCCGCCGAGCAGTTCTTC
TRBJ1-1 NA many TRBV7-3 CASSPGDGYTEAFF TGTGCCAGCAGCCCTGGGGACGGGTACACTGAAGCTTTCTTT
TRBJ2-7 NA once TRBV15 CATSRQGGHEQYF TGTGCCACCAGTCGACAGGGAGGTCACGAGCAGTACTTC
TRBJ2-2 NA NA TRBV10-3 CAISEDPTGELFF TGTGCCATCAGTGAGGACCCCACCGGGGAGCTGTTTTTT
TRBJ1-6 NA NA TRBV2 CASSEWDGGDSPLHF TGTGCCAGCAGTGAGTGGGACGGGGGAGATTCACCCCTCCACTTT
TRBJ2-1 TRBD2 many TRBV20-1 CSGYHGAGVYNEQFF TGCAGTGGATATCACGGTGCGGGAGTGTACAATGAGCAGTTCTTC
TRBJ1-6 NA many TRBV4-3 CASSQDLYGGGSPLHF TGCGCCAGCAGCCAAGATCTGTATGGGGGGGGGTCACCCCTCCACTTT
TRBJ1-2 TRBD1 few TRBV7-2 CASSQVGGFSRDRLYGYTF TGTGCCAGCAGCCAAGTTGGGGGCTTCTCCCGGGACAGGCTCTATGGCTACACCTTC